What follows is one TCR beta chain and its context. This sample is part of a study of T cells in Graves' hyperthyroidism and ophthalmopathy. Across the whole study: Blood from the periphery was taken at initial diagnosis, before any treatment.

Hyperthyroidism of Graves' type that showed no ophthalmopathy progression within 18 months was stable. A 10 ml volume of fresh peripheral blood provided the PBMCs. The TCR beta CDR3 regions underwent amplification using RNA transcripts as the source. The HTBI primer set was used in a first-round RT-PCR of the TCR CDR3. MiXCR, run by TCRdb on the multiplex PCR reads, gives a single entry per CDR3 protein. Counted here are 500,000 to 600,000 distinct CDR3 sequences, around 17% occurring once; the ten biggest clones make up about 20%. V lost 5 bases, J lost 0 bases, and 16 bases lay in between. The CDR3 is made up of 16 amino acids. CDR1 SGHAT and CDR2 FQNNGV come from the germline V gene.

The sequence was obtained from a woman aged 18-29 years with Graves' hyperthyroidism. The rearrangement links TRBV11-2 to TRBJ1-2; tentative D call: TRBD1 (5 bases). Sequenced material: blood. The chain's CDR3 is CASSRGRGTPNYGYTF. CDR3 DNA sequence: TGTGCCAGCAGCAGAGGGCGGGGGACTCCTAACTATGGCTACACCTTC.